The 11 T cell receptor beta chains presented below share a single source sample, sequenced in a study of blood T cell repertoires in COVID-19. Using immunoSEQ multiplex PCR, the repertoire was profiled, and TCRdb retains in-frame clones only, with some absent. The sample includes tens of thousands of clones, roughly 80% of them seen just once. Material: peripheral blood. These receptors were obtained from a human donor in a cohort sampled during active COVID-19.

The rearrangement joins TRBV25-1 to TRBJ2-3; D is ambiguous. The CDR3 is 14 residues long. Germline-derived CDR1 and CDR2 are MGHDK and SYGVNS. The V end was cut by 3 bases, the J end by 2 bases, with 9 bases between. The CDR3 coding sequence is TGTGCCAGCAGTGATCCCGGTTCCACAGATACGCAGTATTTT. Its protein is CASSDPGSTDTQYF.

The V and J genes are TRBV6-1 and TRBJ1-2, with D unclear. This CDR3 has 15 residues. V was clipped by 0 bases and J by 2 bases, with 10 bases between them. Germline CDR1 and CDR2: MNHNS and SASEGT. CDR3 in DNA: TGTGCCAGCAGTGAAGCACTGACAACGAACTATGGCTACACCTTC. As protein: CASSEALTTNYGYTF.

CDR3 protein: CSVEERNGIGQYF. The CDR3 DNA reads as TGCAGCGTTGAAGAACGGAACGGGATAGGGCAGTACTTC. The chain combines TRBV29-1 with TRBJ2-7; TRBD2 might be the D (5 bases). The V and J ends lost 0 bases and 9 bases respectively, with 15 bases between them. The length of the CDR3 is 13 residues. Germline CDR1 and CDR2: SQVTM and ANQGSEA.

The rearrangement joins TRBV5-1 to TRBJ2-1; perhaps TRBD2 as D (5 bases). The CDR3 spans 11 residues. V was shortened by 6 bases and J by 6 bases, with 7 bases between the two germline ends. Per the germline V gene, CDR1 is SGHRS and CDR2 is YFSETQ. CDR3: CASTAGNEQFF. The CDR3 DNA reads as TGCGCCAGCACGGCGGGCAATGAGCAGTTCTTC.

This sequence joins TRBV11-2 and TRBJ1-6, with D uncertain. Trimming pared 5 bases from V and 9 bases from J, leaving 14 bases between. The length of the CDR3 is 14 residues. CDR1 SGHAT and CDR2 FQNNGV come from the germline V gene. The CDR3 DNA is TGTGCCAGCAGCAATAGGGAGGCGAGTTCACCCCTCCACTTT. The encoded protein is CASSNREASSPLHF.

This chain joins TRBV3-1 (or the pseudogene TRBV3-2) and TRBJ2-5; the match to TRBD2 covers 7 bases. Unmatched junction bases numbered 9, after V lost 1 base and J lost 4 bases. The CDR3 length is 16 residues. Germline-derived CDR1 and CDR2 are LGHDT and YNNKEL (reference sequence). CDR3 DNA sequence: TGTGCCAGCAGCCAAGGGTTGGCGGGGGATATAGAGACCCAGTACTTC. Amino acid sequence: CASSQGLAGDIETQYF.

This chain links TRBV4-1 with TRBJ2-3; D is ambiguous. Germline values: CDR1 MGHRA, CDR2 YSYEKL. With 2 bases removed from V and 7 bases from J, the gap between germline ends came to 10 bases. This CDR3 has 13 residues. CDR3 bases: TGCGCCAGCAGCCAACTAGAATCCAATACGCAGTATTTT. It encodes CASSQLESNTQYF.

This clone was seen a handful of times. The rearrangement joins TRBV5-6 to TRBJ1-6; TRBD1 aligns across 10 bases. Germline V CDR1 and CDR2: SGHDT, YYEEEE. V shed 4 bases, J shed 10 bases, and the junction held 11 bases outside the gene matches. The CDR3 runs 16 residues. The CDR3 DNA reads TGTGCCAGCAGCCGGCGACAGGGGGCGCATTTGTCACCCCTCCACTTT. It translates to CASSRRQGAHLSPLHF.

The rearrangement uses TRBV7-2 and TRBJ2-5; 10 nucleotides agree with TRBD1. Germline loops: CDR1 SGHTA, CDR2 FQGNSA. The trim removed 4 bases at V and 5 bases at J, leaving 4 bases unmatched. CDR3 length: 14 amino acids. The CDR3 is CASSYDRGLETQYF. The DNA of the CDR3 is TGTGCCAGCAGCTATGACAGGGGGCTGGAGACCCAGTACTTC.

The chain is built from TRBV11-2 and TRBJ2-1; TRBD2 matches at 14 bases. This CDR3 is built from 14 residues. Looked up from germline, CDR1 is SGHAT and CDR2 is FQNNGV. V shed 8 bases, J shed 10 bases, and the junction held 7 bases outside the gene matches. CDR3 nucleotide sequence: TGTGCCAGCGGAAGACTAGCGGGGGGGCAAGAGCAGTTCTTC. As protein: CASGRLAGGQEQFF.

This clone was detected once. The gene calls are TRBV6-6 and TRBJ2-5, with 10 nucleotides matching TRBD2. Germline V lookup: CDR1 MNHNY, CDR2 SVGAGI (reference sequence). V lost 3 bases and J lost 1; bases outside the gene matches: 5. CDR3 length: 16 amino acids. Written as DNA, the CDR3 is TGTGCCAGCAGTTATGGGAGCGGGGGGGGCCAAGAGACCCAGTACTTC. Translated, it gives CASSYGSGGGQETQYF.